The clone carrying this TCR beta chain was counted only a few times. As yet, its antigen is unknown. The CDR3 is made up of 12 amino acids. Germline-derived CDR1 and CDR2 are ENHRY and SYGVKD. The trim removed 8 bases at V and 8 bases at J, leaving 5 bases unmatched. TCRdb itself ran the reads through MiXCR, one entry per CDR3 protein. The sample yields around 200,000 distinct CDR3 sequences, around 35% seen once. The entry originates in a study of T cell repertoires in cytomegalovirus infection. Study details: Well-studied HLA-B-restricted epitopes and recently identified HLA-C-restricted epitopes of CMV were both used in the study. Evidence of both CMV infection and a matching HLA type came from public TCR beta signatures.

Overall study results and limits: Accumulated public TCR beta family frequency recognized individuals carrying CMV together with the relevant HLA. Dominating the ex vivo response were TCR beta clonotypes that were CMV-specific and HLA-C-restricted.

This chain links TRBV10-3 with TRBJ2-1; 8 bases line up with TRBD1. This sequence was found in a human donor in good health (CMV status not recorded). Some clones in this sample may be carry-over from other donors' samples. Source: CD8+ T cells from cultured PBMCs, taken from culture after CMV antigen stimulation. The CDR3 DNA follows: TGTGCCATCTGGCAGGGGGCCGATGAGCAGTTCTTC. Translated: CAIWQGADEQFF.